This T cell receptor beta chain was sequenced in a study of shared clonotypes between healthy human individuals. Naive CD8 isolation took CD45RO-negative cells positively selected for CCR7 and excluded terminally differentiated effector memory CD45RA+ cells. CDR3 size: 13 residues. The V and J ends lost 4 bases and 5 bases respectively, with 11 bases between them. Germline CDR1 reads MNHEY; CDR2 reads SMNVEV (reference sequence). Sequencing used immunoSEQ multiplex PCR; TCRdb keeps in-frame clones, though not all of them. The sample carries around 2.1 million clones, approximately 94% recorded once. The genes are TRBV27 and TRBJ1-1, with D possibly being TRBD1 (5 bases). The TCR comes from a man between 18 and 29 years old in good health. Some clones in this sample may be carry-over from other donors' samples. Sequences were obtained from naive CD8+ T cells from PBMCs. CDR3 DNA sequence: TGTGCCAGCAGTTGGGGGGAGGGGACTGAAGCTTTCTTT. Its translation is CASSWGEGTEAFF.